This note documents a single T cell receptor beta chain sequence. What it binds is not known. This sample stems from a study of CD8+ T cells in alopecia areata. Looking at the study overall: Patients in the study were on tofacitinib for 6 to 18 months, then off it for 6 months.

CDR1 is SQVTM and CDR2 is ANQGSEA in the germline V gene. The V and J ends lost 4 bases and 1 base respectively, with 8 bases between them. There are 13 residues in the CDR3. Whole-study findings and limits: Sharing of TCR sequences between patients (possibly for HLA-related reasons) was less clear than in mice. Normal-skin resident alphabeta T cells also appear among scalp sample sequences.

The authors extracted RNA and reverse transcribed it into cDNA as the sequencing template. Here immunoSEQ multiplex PCR was the method, and the copy in TCRdb shows in-frame clones only, minus some. The sample lists approximately 89,000 clones, less than 50% occurring once. Both CD4+ and CD8+ T cells were separated by sorting PBMCs. The sequence was collected from a human donor with alopecia areata. Sequenced: CD4+ T cells sorted from blood. The genes are TRBV29-1 and TRBJ2-1; D unclear. CDR3 DNA: TGCAGCGTTGCCCCCAGTTCCTACAATGAGCAGTTCTTC. Encoded protein: CSVAPSSYNEQFF.